This T cell receptor beta chain came from a study of shared T cell receptors in the human thymus listed by TCRdb under 2021. As for the study more broadly: The study examined how self-reactive, shared T-cell receptor alpha chains are generated in the human thymus.

A word on this clone: This receptor's antigen is unknown. The input lacks base qualities; no much larger clone sits a single base away.

Library generation was performed with the immunoSEQ multiplex PCR assay. TCRdb stores this immuneACCESS table with in-frame sequences only. Part of the clones is absent; in the studies checked, under half of the shortfall reflects unresolved V genes, and no reason is known for the rest. The sample table records about 660,000 clones; over 75% of these occur just once. Just under 0.0095% of the sample is taken by the ten largest. These data also formed part of another study, on human thymus T cells. From the second report: Donors were immunologically healthy infants undergoing open corrective cardiac surgery for congenital heart defects in Finland. The thymus tissue came from surgical resects taken out during corrective cardiac surgery. Both the thymic and the peripheral blood repertoires appeared to show biased V and J gene segment usage. The related research reported highly overlapping thymic TCR repertoires among unrelated individuals. The study characterized TCR alpha and beta repertoires from roughly 8 infant thymus samples and four related peripheral blood samples. The infant donors were about 6 to 244 days old, and the cohort included several males and a couple of females. Thymocytes were released mechanically from tissue and stored at -70 °C as pellets of about 9-32 million cells. Genomic DNA was extracted from frozen cell pellets with a QIAsymphony instrument. Using the immunoSEQ multiplex PCR assay, the TCRB and TCRAD loci were amplified from a standardized quantity of quality-controlled genomic DNA. The V(D)J region was spanned by amplicons of a length sufficient to cover the CDR3 and to identify V and J genes. Amplicon sequencing was performed on an Illumina platform through the commercial immunoSEQ service. Primer bias and sequencing errors were corrected as previously described, and TCRAD and TCRB definitions were based on the IMGT database. Repertoires were analysed with immunoSEQ Analyzer 3.0 and VDJTools, covering basic statistics, V/J segment usage, diversity estimates, rarefaction and pairwise overlap. Chao1, ChaoE, Efron-Thisted, Shannon and inverse Simpson indices were used to estimate diversity, which was also estimated on datasets down-sampled to the smallest sample. For repertoire overlap, CDR3 nucleotide sequence, V gene and J gene had to match strictly, and clustering was done by Jaccard-based multidimensional scaling. Thymus samples yielded on average approximately 860,000 unique TCRB clonotypes, compared with 80,000 to 95,000 from blood samples.

The sequenced material came from thymocytes. The sequence was obtained from a boy in the first two years of life with a congenital heart defect. Donor details come from another sample of the same person, matched by shared clones.

The CDR3 reads CASSPGQGASEQFF. The DNA sequence is TGTGCCAGCAGTCCCGGACAGGGGGCGAGTGAGCAGTTCTTC. The V and J segments used are TRBV27 and TRBJ2-1, and TRBD1 aligns with 11 junction nucleotides. The germline V gene (reference sequence) provides CDR1 MNHEY and CDR2 SMNVEV. At the junction V is shortened by 5 bases and J by 9 bases; bases outside the gene matches: 6. Inclusive of the bounding cysteine and phenylalanine, the CDR3 is 14 residues long. Of all the DNA, just the CDR3 is kept, 42 bases in frame from base 1.